The clone carrying this T cell receptor (beta chain) was observed at least ten times. What it binds is not known. The germline V gene encodes CDR1 SGHTA and CDR2 FQGNSA. This CDR3 is built from 16 residues. The sample originates from a study of blood T cells in healthy people across ages. Study-wide background: About one barcoded beta molecule per two T cells was the capture yield of template switching.

Study observations and caveats: Underestimates were what the diversity estimates from one million T cells were considered to be. In long-lived donors, naive CD4+ cell counts and diversity exceeded those of aged donors.

The second PCR ran roughly 6 to 11 cycles with a sample-barcoded 5' primer and J-beta primers. Individual samples furnished no less than 2.5 million CDR3-containing paired-end reads apiece. TCRdb itself ran the 5' RACE reads through MiXCR, one entry per CDR3 protein. The data hold hundreds of thousands of distinct CDR3 sequences, with around 21% observed a single time. This clonotype was sampled from a man in his 70s in good health. Input material: blood. This rearrangement joins TRBV7-2 to TRBJ2-5; the match to TRBD2 covers 12 bases. With the DNA end fitting TRBJ2-1 better, the J assignment may be wrong. The CDR3 spells CASSFSPLAGGPGQFF. The CDR3 coding sequence is TGTGCCAGCAGCTTCTCCCCTCTAGCGGGAGGGCCAGGACAGTTCTTC.